This TCR beta chain emerged from a study of blood T cell repertoires in COVID-19. Study in general: The cDNA or gDNA used as material had been derived from T cells, B-cell-depleted T cells, or PBMCs.

In the original analysis: Reference gene primer amplification in the assay estimated nucleated cell counts. Assay: immunoSEQ multiplex PCR; the TCRdb copy retains only in-frame clones and omits some. The V and J calls and clone size were taken over from that table, and D and trimming were inferred from the DNA. The top ten hold around 3% of the sample, which has a few hundred thousand clones, roughly nine tenths seen once. The CDR3 covers 19 residues. Germline CDR1 and CDR2: LNHDA and SQIVND (reference sequence). Trimming at V came to 6 bases and at J to 0 bases, leaving 15 bases not matched to a gene. Seattle-derived patients entered the study during active infection and were followed longitudinally.

This receptor was taken from a woman in her thirties with COVID-19, enrolled during active disease. Sequences were obtained from peripheral blood. This rearrangement joins TRBV19 to TRBJ2-2; 8 nucleotides align to TRBD1. The CDR3 is CASSPPTYRGTANTGELFF. CDR3 nucleotides: TGTGCCAGTAGCCCCCCAACCTACAGGGGGACCGCGAACACCGGGGAGCTGTTTTTT.